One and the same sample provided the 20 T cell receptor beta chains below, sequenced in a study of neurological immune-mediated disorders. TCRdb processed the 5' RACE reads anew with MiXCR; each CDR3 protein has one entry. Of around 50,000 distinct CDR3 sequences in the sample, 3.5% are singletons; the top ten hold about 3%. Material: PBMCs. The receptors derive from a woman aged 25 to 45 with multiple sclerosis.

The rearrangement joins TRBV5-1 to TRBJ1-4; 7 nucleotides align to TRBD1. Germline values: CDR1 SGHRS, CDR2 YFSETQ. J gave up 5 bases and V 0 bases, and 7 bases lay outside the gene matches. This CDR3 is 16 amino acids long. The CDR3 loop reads CASSLAPGQTNEKLFF. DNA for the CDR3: TGCGCCAGCAGCTTGGCCCCGGGACAGACGAATGAAAAACTGTTTTTT.

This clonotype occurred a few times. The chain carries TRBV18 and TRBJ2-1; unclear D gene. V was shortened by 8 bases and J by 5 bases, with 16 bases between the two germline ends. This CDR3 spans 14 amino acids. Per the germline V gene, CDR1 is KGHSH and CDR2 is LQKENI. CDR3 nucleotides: TGTGCCAGCACGATAGACTTGGGTGACAATGAGCAGTTCTTC. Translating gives CASTIDLGDNEQFF.

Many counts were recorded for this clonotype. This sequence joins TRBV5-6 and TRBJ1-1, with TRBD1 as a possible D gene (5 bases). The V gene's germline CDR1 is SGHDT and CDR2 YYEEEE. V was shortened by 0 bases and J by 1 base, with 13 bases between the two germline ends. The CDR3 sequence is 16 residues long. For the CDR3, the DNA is TGTGCCAGCAGCTTGGACGGCGTAGGGGAGAACACTGAAGCTTTCTTT. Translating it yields CASSLDGVGENTEAFF.

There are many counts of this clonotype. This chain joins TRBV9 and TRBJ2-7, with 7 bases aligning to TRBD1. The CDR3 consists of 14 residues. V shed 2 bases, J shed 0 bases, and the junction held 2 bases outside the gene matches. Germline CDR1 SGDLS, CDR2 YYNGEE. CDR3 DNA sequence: TGTGCCAGCAGCGTCGGACAGGACTCCTACGAGCAGTACTTC. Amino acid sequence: CASSVGQDSYEQYF.

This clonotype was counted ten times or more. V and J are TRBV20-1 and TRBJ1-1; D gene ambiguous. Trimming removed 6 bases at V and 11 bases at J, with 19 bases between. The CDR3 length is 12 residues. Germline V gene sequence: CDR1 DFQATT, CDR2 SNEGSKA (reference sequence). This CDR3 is CSAVYSAKAAFF. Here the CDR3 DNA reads TGCAGTGCCGTCTACTCCGCCAAGGCGGCTTTCTTT.

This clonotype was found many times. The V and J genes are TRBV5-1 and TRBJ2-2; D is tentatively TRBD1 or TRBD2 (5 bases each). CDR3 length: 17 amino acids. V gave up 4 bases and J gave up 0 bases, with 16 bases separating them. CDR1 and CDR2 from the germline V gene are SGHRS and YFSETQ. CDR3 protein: CASSGSSGTANTGELFF. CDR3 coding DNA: TGCGCCAGCAGCGGTAGTTCTGGGACCGCGAACACCGGGGAGCTGTTTTTT.

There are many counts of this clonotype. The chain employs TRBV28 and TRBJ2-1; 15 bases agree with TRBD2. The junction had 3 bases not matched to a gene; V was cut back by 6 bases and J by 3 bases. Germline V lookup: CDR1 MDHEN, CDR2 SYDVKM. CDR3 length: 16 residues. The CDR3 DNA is TGTGCCAGCAGGGGACTAGCGGGAGGTAGCTACAATGAGCAGTTCTTC. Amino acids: CASRGLAGGSYNEQFF.

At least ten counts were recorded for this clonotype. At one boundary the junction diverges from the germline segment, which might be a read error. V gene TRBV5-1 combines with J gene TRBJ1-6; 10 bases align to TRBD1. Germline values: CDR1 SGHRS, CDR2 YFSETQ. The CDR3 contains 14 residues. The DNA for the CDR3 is TGCGCCAGCAGCTTTGGGACAGGGGAATCACCCCTCAACTTT. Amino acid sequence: CASSFGTGESPLNF.

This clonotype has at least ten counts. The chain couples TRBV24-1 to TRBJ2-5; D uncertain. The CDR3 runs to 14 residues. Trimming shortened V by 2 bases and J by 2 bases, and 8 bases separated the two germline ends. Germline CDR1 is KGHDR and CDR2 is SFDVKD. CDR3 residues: CATSDSGLQETQYF. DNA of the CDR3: TGTGCCACCAGTGATTCCGGGCTACAAGAGACCCAGTACTTC.

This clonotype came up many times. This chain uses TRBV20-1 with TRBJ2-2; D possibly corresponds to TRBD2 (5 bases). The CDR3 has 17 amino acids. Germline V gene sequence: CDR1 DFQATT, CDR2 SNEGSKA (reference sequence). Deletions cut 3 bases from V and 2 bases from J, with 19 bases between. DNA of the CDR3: TGCAGTGCTAGTAAGGGTACGGGAATTACCAACACCGGGGAGCTGTTTTTT. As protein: CSASKGTGITNTGELFF.

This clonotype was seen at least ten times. CDR3 protein: CASSVTGYGYTF. The CDR3 region has the DNA TGTGCCAGCAGTGTAACAGGTTATGGCTACACCTTC. This chain links TRBV6-5 with TRBJ1-2; tentative D call: TRBD1 (5 bases). The V and J ends lost 5 bases and 5 bases respectively, with 9 bases between them. Per the germline V gene, CDR1 is MNHEY and CDR2 is SVGAGI. The CDR3 is 12 amino acids.

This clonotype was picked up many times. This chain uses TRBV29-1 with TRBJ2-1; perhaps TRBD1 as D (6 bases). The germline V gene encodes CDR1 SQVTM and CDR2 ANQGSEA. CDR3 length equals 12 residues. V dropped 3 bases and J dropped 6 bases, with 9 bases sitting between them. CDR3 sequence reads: CSVDQGSNEQFF. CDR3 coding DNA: TGCAGCGTTGACCAGGGGTCCAATGAGCAGTTCTTC.

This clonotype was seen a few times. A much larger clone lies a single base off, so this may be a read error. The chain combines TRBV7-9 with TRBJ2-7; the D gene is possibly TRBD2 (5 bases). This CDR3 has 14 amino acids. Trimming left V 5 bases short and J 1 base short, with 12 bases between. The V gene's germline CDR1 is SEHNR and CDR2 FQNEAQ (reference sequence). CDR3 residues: CASSRREASYEQYF. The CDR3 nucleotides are TGTGCCAGCAGCCGCCGGGAAGCGTCCTACGAGCAGTACTTC.

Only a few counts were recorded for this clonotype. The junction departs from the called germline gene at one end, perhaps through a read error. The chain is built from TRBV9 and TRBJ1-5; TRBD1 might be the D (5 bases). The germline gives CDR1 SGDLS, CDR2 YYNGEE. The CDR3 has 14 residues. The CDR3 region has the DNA TGTGCCAGCAGCGTAGATGGGGCGCTGAGGCCCCAGAATTTT. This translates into CASSVDGALRPQNF.

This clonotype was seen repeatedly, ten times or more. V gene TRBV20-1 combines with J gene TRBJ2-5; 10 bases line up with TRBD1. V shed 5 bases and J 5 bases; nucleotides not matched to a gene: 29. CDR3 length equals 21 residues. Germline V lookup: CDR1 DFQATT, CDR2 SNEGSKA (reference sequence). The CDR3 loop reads CSAQDRDRGSTGGFKWETQYF. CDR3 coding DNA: TGCAGTGCTCAAGACCGGGACAGGGGTTCTACGGGGGGTTTCAAGTGGGAGACCCAGTACTTC.

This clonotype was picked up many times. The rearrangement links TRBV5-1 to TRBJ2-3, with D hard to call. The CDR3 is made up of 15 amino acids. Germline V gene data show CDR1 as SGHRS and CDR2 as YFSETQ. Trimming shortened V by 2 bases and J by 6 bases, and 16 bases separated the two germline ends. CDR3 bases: TGCGCCAGCAGCTTATCGGCGTCTCCCGGGGATACGCAGTATTTT. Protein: CASSLSASPGDTQYF.

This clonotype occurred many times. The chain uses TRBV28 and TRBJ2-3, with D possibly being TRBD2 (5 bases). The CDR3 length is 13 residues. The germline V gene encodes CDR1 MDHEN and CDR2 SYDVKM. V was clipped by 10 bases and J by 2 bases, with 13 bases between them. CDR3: CATAGGPTDTQYF. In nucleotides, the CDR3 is TGTGCCACGGCGGGCGGCCCCACAGATACGCAGTATTTT.

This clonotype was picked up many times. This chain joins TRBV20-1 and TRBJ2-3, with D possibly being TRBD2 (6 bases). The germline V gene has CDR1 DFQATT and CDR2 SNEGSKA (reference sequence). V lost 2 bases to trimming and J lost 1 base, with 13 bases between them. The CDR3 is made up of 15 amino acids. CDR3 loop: CSARSGRLGTDTQYF. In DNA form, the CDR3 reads TGCAGTGCTAGATCTGGGAGGCTTGGCACAGATACGCAGTATTTT.

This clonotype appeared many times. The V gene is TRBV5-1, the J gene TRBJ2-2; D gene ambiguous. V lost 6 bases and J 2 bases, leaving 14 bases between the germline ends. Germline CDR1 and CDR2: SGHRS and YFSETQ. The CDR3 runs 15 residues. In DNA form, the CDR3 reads TGCGCCAGCATGGCGAACACACCTAACACCGGGGAGCTGTTTTTT. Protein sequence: CASMANTPNTGELFF. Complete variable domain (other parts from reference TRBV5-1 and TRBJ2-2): KAGVTQTPRYLIKTRGQQVTLSCSPISGHRSVSWYQQTPGQGLQFLFEYFSETQRNKGNFPGRFSGRQFSNSRSEMNVSTLELGDSALYLCASMANTPNTGELFFGEGSRLTVL.

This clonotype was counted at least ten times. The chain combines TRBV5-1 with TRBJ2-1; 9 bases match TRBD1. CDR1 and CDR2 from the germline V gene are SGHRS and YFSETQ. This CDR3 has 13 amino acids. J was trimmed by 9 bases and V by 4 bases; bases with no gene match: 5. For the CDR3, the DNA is TGCGCCAGCAGCGCGGGGACAGGGACTGAGCAGTTCTTC. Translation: CASSAGTGTEQFF.